Listed below are T cell receptor beta chains from one sample, sequenced in a study of beta chain features in type 1 diabetes. Clones were sequenced by immunoSEQ multiplex PCR, and TCRdb holds only the in-frame ones, with some missing. This table holds more than 300,000 clones, roughly 12% found once. The sample was naive CD4+ T cells from blood. The receptors stem from a man younger than 35 in good health. Both conserved end residues are part of each CDR3. The D gene is left open where the match is weak. Clone size, where shown, is once, few, many, or a class for clones that have expanded.

clone_size: -; j_call: TRBJ1-5; v_call: TRBV7-2; d_call: -; cdr3_nt: TGTGCCAGCACCTATCATGATAATCAGCCCCAGCATTTT; cdr3_aa: CASTYHDNQPQHF
clone_size: -; j_call: TRBJ2-3; v_call: TRBV28; d_call: -; cdr3_nt: TGTGCCAGCAGGGCAATAGCGGATACGCAGTATTTT; cdr3_aa: CASRAIADTQYF
clone_size: -; j_call: TRBJ1-1; v_call: TRBV27; d_call: -; cdr3_nt: TGTGCCAGCAGTTTTGCGAATTCCTTGAACACTGAAGCTTTCTTT; cdr3_aa: CASSFANSLNTEAFF
clone_size: -; j_call: TRBJ1-2; v_call: TRBV9; d_call: TRBD1; cdr3_nt: TGTGCCAGCAGCCCTGGGACAGGGGGCGACTATGGCTACACCTTC; cdr3_aa: CASSPGTGGDYGYTF
clone_size: few; j_call: TRBJ2-2; v_call: TRBV7-9; d_call: -; cdr3_nt: TGTGCCAGCAGCAACCCGGGGGCGAACACCGGGGAGCTGTTTTTT; cdr3_aa: CASSNPGANTGELFF
clone_size: few; j_call: TRBJ2-3; v_call: TRBV7-2; d_call: TRBD2; cdr3_nt: TGTGCCAGCAGCTTACTAGCGGGGGTTTACACAGATACGCAGTATTTT; cdr3_aa: CASSLLAGVYTDTQYF
clone_size: -; j_call: TRBJ1-1; v_call: TRBV5-1; d_call: -; cdr3_nt: TGCGCCAGCAGCCCGGCAGGTCCTGACACTGAAGCTTTCTTT; cdr3_aa: CASSPAGPDTEAFF
clone_size: -; j_call: TRBJ2-5; v_call: TRBV9; d_call: -; cdr3_nt: TGTGCCAGCAGCGTTTCCCTTCAAGAGACCCAGTACTTC; cdr3_aa: CASSVSLQETQYF
clone_size: -; j_call: TRBJ2-7; v_call: TRBV12-2; d_call: -; cdr3_nt: TGTGCAAGTCGCCAAGACACCAGCTCCTACGAGCAGTACTTC; cdr3_aa: CASRQDTSSYEQYF
clone_size: few; j_call: TRBJ1-5; v_call: TRBV5-1; d_call: -; cdr3_nt: TGCGCCAGCAGCTTGGTCGGCGGAACAAGCAATCAGCCCCAGCATTTT; cdr3_aa: CASSLVGGTSNQPQHF